These 11 T cell receptor beta chains were all obtained from the same sample, sequenced in a study of T cells after yellow fever vaccination. TCRdb called the 5' RACE reads again in MiXCR, with one record for every CDR3 protein. The sample comprises about 140,000 distinct CDR3 sequences, 7.7% of which are singletons, and roughly 0.73% rests with the top ten. The sample consisted of CD4+ T cells sorted from PBMCs, taken 5 days after the yellow fever booster vaccination. These receptors all come from a man aged 30 to 45 who received the YFV17D yellow fever vaccine.

This clonotype has at least ten counts. This sequence joins TRBV12-5 and TRBJ1-2; 7 positions match TRBD1. Germline assignment: CDR1 LGHNT and CDR2 FRNRAP. The V segment lost 7 bases and the J segment 3 bases; nucleotides outside the gene matches: 11. The CDR3 totals 15 residues. The CDR3 region is CASATGTDIHYGYTF. The CDR3 DNA sequence: TGTGCTAGTGCCACTGGGACAGACATTCACTATGGCTACACCTTC. Full variable domain (remainder filled in from reference TRBV12-5 and TRBJ1-2): DARVTQTPRHKVTEMGQEVTMRCQPILGHNTVFWYRQTMMQGLELLAYFRNRAPLDDSGMPKDRFSAEMPDATLATLKIQPSEPRDSAVYFCASATGTDIHYGYTFGSGTRLTVV.

The table lists this clonotype with a few counts. This chain connects TRBV5-1 to TRBJ2-1; the match to TRBD2 covers 15 bases. Germline values: CDR1 SGHRS, CDR2 YFSETQ. The J segment lost 6 bases and the V segment lost 0 bases, leaving 4 bases of the junction unmatched. The CDR3 runs 17 residues. The CDR3 nucleotides are TGCGCCAGCAGCTTGGGCGGACTAGCGGGAGGGCGCAATGAGCAGTTCTTC. Translation: CASSLGGLAGGRNEQFF.

This clonotype was detected ten times or more. V gene TRBV6-1 combines with J gene TRBJ1-2; TRBD1 matches at 7 bases. Per germline, CDR1 MNHNS and CDR2 SASEGT. This CDR3 has 13 amino acids. Losses at the gene ends were 6 bases for V and 4 bases for J; bases not matched to a gene: 5. The CDR3 coding sequence is TGTGCCAGCAGGGGACAGTCGGTCTATGGCTACACCTTC. It is translated as CASRGQSVYGYTF.

This clonotype has a count of ten or more. The rearrangement uses TRBV20-1 and TRBJ2-3; no definite D call. V lost 5 bases and J lost 1, with 16 bases in between. Germline CDR1 DFQATT, CDR2 SNEGSKA (reference sequence). The CDR3 runs to 15 residues. The CDR3 sequence: CSALGRSGRTDTQYF. DNA of the CDR3: TGCAGTGCTCTCGGTCGCTCGGGTCGCACAGATACGCAGTATTTT.

The table lists this clonotype with many counts. The chain is built from TRBV5-4 and TRBJ2-5; possible D gene TRBD2, 5 bases. The length of the CDR3 is 15 residues. CDR1 is SGHNT and CDR2 is YYREEE in the germline V gene (reference sequence). Trimming removed 1 base at V and 1 base at J, with 11 bases between. The CDR3 coding sequence is TGTGCCAGCAGCTTGAACGGGGTTACCCAAGAGACCCAGTACTTC. It yields the protein CASSLNGVTQETQYF.

This clonotype showed up many times. The chain joins TRBV20-1 to TRBJ2-7; D remains unclear. The germline CDR1 and CDR2 sequences are DFQATT and SNEGSKA (reference sequence). The CDR3 contains 13 residues. Between the trimmed V and J ends, which lost 5 bases and 5 bases, there was a span of 16 bases. CDR3 protein: CSARQVSANEQYF. DNA of the CDR3: TGCAGTGCTCGGCAGGTGAGCGCAAACGAGCAGTACTTC.

At least ten counts were recorded for this clonotype. V is TRBV20-1 and J is TRBJ1-1, with D uncertain. V lost 3 bases and J lost 4, with 12 bases in between. Germline CDR1 and CDR2: DFQATT and SNEGSKA (reference sequence). There are 13 residues in the CDR3. CDR3 region: CSASSGPVTEAFF. The DNA of the CDR3 is TGCAGTGCTAGTTCCGGGCCGGTCACTGAAGCTTTCTTT.

This clonotype was detected many times. The V call is TRBV7-2, the J call TRBJ2-1, with no clear D. Trimming left V 1 base short and J 11 bases short, with 9 bases between. CDR1 is SGHTA, CDR2 FQGNSA, per germline. CDR3 size: 12 residues. In nucleotides, the CDR3 is TGTGCCAGCAGCTTAGGGGCAGTTCAGCAGTTCTTC. It is translated as CASSLGAVQQFF.

This clonotype was seen ten or more times. The V and J genes are TRBV12-3 or TRBV12-4 and TRBJ2-7; 7 bases fit TRBD2. The V gene end was trimmed by 5 bases and the J gene end by 6 bases; junction bases not matched to a gene: 7. The CDR3 is made up of 13 amino acids. As DNA, the CDR3 is TGTGCCAGCAGTAAGGCGGGAGTCTCCGAGCAGTACTTC. Protein sequence: CASSKAGVSEQYF.

This clonotype was seen at least ten times. CDR3 nucleotides: TGTGCCAGCAGTGCACTCCCCGGGACAGGGAACACTGAAGCTTTCTTT. Translating gives CASSALPGTGNTEAFF. V is TRBV6-4 and J is TRBJ1-1; 8 bases fit TRBD1. Germline loops: CDR1 MRHNA, CDR2 SNTAGT. V gave up 4 bases and J gave up 1 base; unmatched junction bases: 8. CDR3 size: 16 residues.

V gene TRBV12-5 combines with J gene TRBJ2-1; the match to TRBD1 covers 8 bases. This CDR3 has 17 residues. From germline, CDR1 is LGHNT and CDR2 FRNRAP. The CDR3 region is CATCVRTGPTDHNEQFF. CDR3 DNA sequence: TGTGCCACCTGCGTTCGGACAGGGCCAACCGACCACAATGAGCAGTTCTTC.